What follows are 27 T cell receptor beta chains derived from one specimen sequenced in a study of cytomegalovirus exposure and HLA in healthy donors. The primer mix had 60 Vbeta and 13 Jbeta primers. TCRdb keeps only in-frame clones here, not all; method: immunoSEQ multiplex PCR. The sample includes under 200,000 clones, around 62% of them seen just once. What was sequenced was PBMCs. These receptors originate from a man between 35 and 55 years old in good health and CMV-seronegative.

This rearrangement joins TRBV29-1 to TRBJ2-5; a weak D match, TRBD1 (6 bases). Germline V gives CDR1 SQVTM, CDR2 ANQGSEA. This CDR3 is built from 12 residues. V dropped 5 bases and J dropped 6 bases, with 13 bases sitting between them. CDR3 DNA: TGCAGCGTTCCTACAGGGTTCAAGACCCAGTACTTC. This encodes CSVPTGFKTQYF. The full variable domain, in which reference TRBV29-1 and TRBJ2-5 provide the parts outside the CDR3, is SAVISQKPSRDICQRGTSLTIQCQVDSQVTMMFWYRQQPGQSLTLIATANQGSEATYESGFVIDKFPISRPNLTFSTLTVSNMSPEDSSIYLCSVPTGFKTQYFGPGTRLLVL.

This clone was found a few times. The chain couples TRBV29-1 to TRBJ1-1, with a tentative D call TRBD1 (6 bases). Trimming removed 8 bases from V and 0 bases from J, with 13 bases in between. This CDR3 has 13 residues. CDR1 is SQVTM, CDR2 ANQGSEA, per germline. For the CDR3, the DNA is TGCAGCACCCAACAGGGCTTGAACACTGAAGCTTTCTTT. This translates into CSTQQGLNTEAFF.

The table lists this clone with a few counts. The chain has TRBV28 and TRBJ1-5, with D perhaps TRBD1 (6 bases). Trimming removed 11 bases at V and 2 bases at J, with 10 bases between. Germline loops: CDR1 MDHEN, CDR2 SYDVKM. This CDR3 comprises 12 residues. The CDR3 DNA follows: TGTGCCTCTGGGGGCGGCAATCAGCCCCAGCATTTT. Protein sequence: CASGGGNQPQHF.

The chain joins TRBV2 to TRBJ2-1, with 12 bases identical to TRBD2. Germline lookup yields CDR1 SNHLY and CDR2 FYNNEI. V dropped 2 bases and J dropped 10; count of bases not matched to a gene: 6. The CDR3 sequence is 15 residues long. The DNA for the CDR3 is TGTGCCAGCAGTGAACTAGCGGGAGGGTTGGGGGAGCAGTTCTTC. This encodes CASSELAGGLGEQFF.

This clone was detected once. The rearrangement uses TRBV19 and TRBJ2-1; 11 nucleotides agree with TRBD1. The germline V gene has CDR1 LNHDA and CDR2 SQIVND (reference sequence). The CDR3 sequence is 18 residues long. The V gene end was trimmed by 0 bases and the J gene end by 7 bases; junction bases not matched to a gene: 11. The CDR3 here is CASSIDPQGQGAVNEQFF. Written as DNA, the CDR3 is TGTGCCAGTAGTATAGACCCCCAAGGACAGGGGGCGGTGAATGAGCAGTTCTTC.

This rearrangement joins TRBV19 to TRBJ1-5, with D tentatively TRBD1 (6 bases). There are 15 residues in the CDR3. The germline gives CDR1 LNHDA, CDR2 SQIVND (reference sequence). The V and J ends lost 3 bases and 4 bases respectively, with 13 bases between them. The CDR3 here is CASSISGDGNQPQHF. The CDR3 DNA reads TGTGCCAGTAGTATCTCAGGGGACGGGAATCAGCCCCAGCATTTT.

This clone has only a few counts. CDR3 bases: TGCAGCGTTGGACAGTCTAACTATGGCTACACCTTC. It is translated as CSVGQSNYGYTF. The chain has TRBV29-1 and TRBJ1-2; possible D gene TRBD1, 5 bases. From germline, CDR1 is SQVTM and CDR2 ANQGSEA. The CDR3 is 12 amino acids. V lost 4 bases and J 0 bases, leaving 6 bases between the germline ends. Full variable domain (missing parts from reference TRBV29-1 and TRBJ1-2): SAVISQKPSRDICQRGTSLTIQCQVDSQVTMMFWYRQQPGQSLTLIATANQGSEATYESGFVIDKFPISRPNLTFSTLTVSNMSPEDSSIYLCSVGQSNYGYTFGSGTRLTVV.

The chain is built from TRBV7-9 and TRBJ2-5; 10 bases are shared with TRBD2. Germline assignment: CDR1 SEHNR and CDR2 FQNEAQ (reference sequence). V lost 5 bases, J lost 5 bases, and 14 bases stayed unmatched. The CDR3 spans 17 residues. The CDR3 region has the DNA TGTGCCAGCAGCCCCCGAAAGCGGGGGGGTAGTTGGGAGACCCAGTACTTC. Protein sequence: CASSPRKRGGSWETQYF.

The chain uses TRBV2 and TRBJ2-1, with 13 bases identical to TRBD2. The CDR3 is 15 amino acids. Trimming at V came to 6 bases and at J to 5 bases, leaving 4 bases not matched to a gene. CDR1 is SNHLY and CDR2 is FYNNEI in the germline V gene. This CDR3 reads CASREGLAGNNEQFF. CDR3 coding DNA: TGTGCCAGCAGAGAGGGACTAGCGGGGAACAATGAGCAGTTCTTC.

The chain has TRBV4-2 and TRBJ2-1, with 11 nucleotides matching TRBD1. The germline V gene encodes CDR1 LGHNA and CDR2 YNFKEQ. CDR3 size: 16 residues. The V segment lost 5 bases and the J segment 3 bases; nucleotides outside the gene matches: 6. CDR3 nucleotide sequence: TGTGCCAGCAGCATGGCCGGGACAGGGGGCTACAATGAGCAGTTCTTC. Protein product: CASSMAGTGGYNEQFF.

This clone was detected only a few times. J is TRBJ2-3 and V is TRBV7-6; 7 bases are a match to TRBD2. The CDR3 loop spans 18 amino acids. Germline trimming cut 6 bases from V and 0 bases from J; bases unmatched to any gene: 15. Germline V gene sequence: CDR1 SGHVS, CDR2 FNYEAQ. The CDR3 is CASSHPPESGASTDTQYF. CDR3 in DNA: TGTGCCAGCAGTCATCCCCCCGAAAGCGGGGCGAGCACAGATACGCAGTATTTT.

The chain joins TRBV6-6 to TRBJ2-5; 11 nucleotides align to TRBD2. CDR3 length: 14 residues. V dropped 8 bases and J dropped 5; count of bases not matched to a gene: 7. Germline V gene lookup returns CDR1 MNHNY and CDR2 SVGAGI (reference sequence). CDR3 loop: CASFTSGRGETQYF. The CDR3 DNA sequence: TGTGCCAGCTTCACTAGCGGGAGAGGGGAGACCCAGTACTTC.

This chain's CDR3 is CSVGTGSLTQETQYF. In DNA form, the CDR3 reads TGCAGCGTTGGGACAGGGAGTCTGACCCAAGAGACCCAGTACTTC. The chain uses TRBV29-1 and TRBJ2-5; TRBD1 matches at 8 bases. Germline-derived CDR1 and CDR2 are SQVTM and ANQGSEA. V shed 4 bases and J 1 base; nucleotides not matched to a gene: 8. This CDR3 comprises 15 residues.

J is TRBJ1-1 and V is TRBV6-6; D call uncertain. The V end was cut by 6 bases, the J end by 4 bases, with 9 bases between. The CDR3 totals 12 residues. The V gene's germline CDR1 is MNHNY and CDR2 SVGAGI (reference sequence). CDR3 coding DNA: TGTGCCAGCAGGGAGGGAGCCACTGAAGCTTTCTTT. It specifies CASREGATEAFF.

The V and J genes are TRBV5-1 and TRBJ2-7; D may be TRBD2 (6 bases). Germline lookup yields CDR1 SGHRS and CDR2 YFSETQ. The CDR3 loop spans 14 amino acids. V was trimmed by 6 bases and J by 3 bases, leaving 16 bases between them. The DNA of the CDR3 is TGCGCCAGCACCCTGGGGGGAGCCAGCTACGAGCAGTACTTC. It codes for CASTLGGASYEQYF.

The chain has TRBV7-8 and TRBJ1-2, with 8 bases lining up with TRBD1. Germline CDR1 SGHVS, CDR2 FQNEAQ. There are 13 residues in the CDR3. V shed 5 bases, J shed 7 bases, and the junction held 6 bases outside the gene matches. The CDR3 loop reads CASSLDRDSGYTF. CDR3 DNA sequence: TGTGCCAGCAGCCTGGACAGGGATAGTGGCTACACCTTC.

This chain joins TRBV7-8 and TRBJ2-3; 9 bases align to TRBD1. Germline V CDR1 and CDR2: SGHVS, FQNEAQ. V gave up 3 bases and J gave up 7 bases; unmatched junction bases: 8. The CDR3 consists of 15 residues. The CDR3 coding sequence is TGTGCCAGCAGCTTGCCGGACAGGGGTTTAAATACGCAGTATTTT. This gives the protein CASSLPDRGLNTQYF.

The chain has TRBV11-2 and TRBJ2-1; D is unclear. V was cut by 8 bases and J by 3 bases, with 11 bases left in between. The V gene's germline CDR1 is SGHAT and CDR2 FQNNGV. The CDR3 covers 13 residues. CDR3 sequence (DNA): TGTGCCAGCCGACAACTTGGCTACAATGAGCAGTTCTTC. Translating gives CASRQLGYNEQFF.

The V call is TRBV30, the J call TRBJ2-2; TRBD2 aligns across 12 bases. Germline CDR1 reads GTSNPN; CDR2 reads SVGIG (reference sequence). The V gene end was trimmed by 4 bases and the J gene end by 4 bases; junction bases not matched to a gene: 4. This CDR3 contains 15 residues. The CDR3 DNA follows: TGTGCCTGGAAACTAGCGGGGGGATCCACCGGGGAGCTGTTTTTT. Translating gives CAWKLAGGSTGELFF.

The J gene is TRBJ2-2, the V gene TRBV9; 13 bases line up with TRBD2. CDR1 and CDR2 from the germline V gene are SGDLS and YYNGEE. The CDR3 runs to 16 residues. V shed 4 bases, J shed 4 bases, and the junction held 4 bases outside the gene matches. The CDR3 nucleotides read TGTGCCAGCAGCCTCTGGACTAGCGGGAGCACCGGGGAGCTGTTTTTT. This sequence encodes CASSLWTSGSTGELFF.

There are a few counts of this clone. In DNA, the CDR3 is TGTGCCAGCAGCAACGACTACCCCGGGGAGCTGTTTTTT. The encoded protein is CASSNDYPGELFF. The gene calls are TRBV7-9 and TRBJ2-2; perhaps TRBD2 as D (5 bases). Germline CDR1 and CDR2: SEHNR and FQNEAQ (reference sequence). The CDR3 is 13 amino acids. The V end was cut by 5 bases, the J end by 6 bases, with 10 bases between.

The V gene is TRBV4-2, the J gene TRBJ2-3; 9 bases match TRBD2. CDR1 and CDR2 from the germline V gene are LGHNA and YNFKEQ. With 8 bases clipped from V and 1 base from J, the junction kept 7 bases outside the gene matches. The CDR3 extends over 15 amino acids. This chain's CDR3 is CASFHSGGGTDTQYF. CDR3 nucleotides: TGTGCCAGCTTCCATAGCGGGGGTGGCACAGATACGCAGTATTTT.

The chain uses TRBV30 and TRBJ2-5; D is unresolved. The J call may not be correct, given that the DNA end is closer to TRBJ2-7. Germline V gene sequence: CDR1 GTSNPN, CDR2 SVGIG (reference sequence). This CDR3 comprises 11 residues. CDR3: CAWSANAEQYF. CDR3 in DNA: TGTGCCTGGAGTGCAAACGCCGAGCAGTACTTC.

V is TRBV30 and J is TRBJ2-5; 7 bases align to TRBD1. CDR3 size: 13 residues. Per the germline V gene, CDR1 is GTSNPN and CDR2 is SVGIG (reference sequence). Losses at the gene ends were 5 bases for V and 4 bases for J; bases not matched to a gene: 7. The CDR3 here is CAWVRGQRETQYF. Written as DNA, the CDR3 is TGTGCCTGGGTTCGGGGACAGAGAGAGACCCAGTACTTC.

J is TRBJ1-4 and V is TRBV7-8; TRBD1 might be the D (5 bases). Germline values: CDR1 SGHVS, CDR2 FQNEAQ. The CDR3 consists of 15 residues. Trimming stripped 4 bases from V and 3 bases from J, with 12 bases between. The CDR3: CASSYNVGPNEKLFF. The CDR3 DNA reads TGTGCCAGCAGCTACAACGTGGGGCCTAATGAAAAACTGTTTTTT.

This clone was seen only a few times. The chain has TRBV25-1 and TRBJ2-2; D perhaps matches TRBD2 (6 bases). This CDR3 is built from 14 residues. The ends were cut back, 6 bases at V and 3 bases at J, with 11 bases in the middle. Germline V gene lookup returns CDR1 MGHDK and CDR2 SYGVNS. In nucleotides, the CDR3 is TGTGCCAGCAGCCCCGGGACTTACACCGGGGAGCTGTTTTTT. Protein: CASSPGTYTGELFF.

V and J are TRBV29-1 and TRBJ2-1; 9 bases line up with TRBD1. This CDR3 spans 15 amino acids. Germline V gene sequence: CDR1 SQVTM, CDR2 ANQGSEA. The junction had 2 bases not matched to a gene; V was cut back by 2 bases and J by 0 bases. This CDR3 is CSVERTGVSYNEQFF. In DNA, the CDR3 is TGCAGCGTTGAAAGGACAGGGGTCTCCTACAATGAGCAGTTCTTC.